This T cell receptor beta chain was documented in a study of cytomegalovirus exposure and HLA in healthy donors. This PCR relied on a set of 60 Vbeta primers and 13 Jbeta primers. Sequencing used immunoSEQ multiplex PCR; TCRdb keeps in-frame clones, though not all of them. The top ten hold approximately 0.36% of the sample, which has about 200,000 clones, roughly 83% seen once. This clone was recorded once. CDR1 is MNHNS and CDR2 is SASEGT in the germline V gene. This CDR3 spans 15 amino acids. V dropped 4 bases and J dropped 4 bases, with 14 bases sitting between them. The chain carries TRBV6-1 and TRBJ1-3, with D perhaps matching TRBD1 (5 bases). Sequencing input: PBMCs. This clonotype was obtained from a male donor in good health and CMV-seropositive. The DNA of the CDR3 is TGTGCCAGCAGTGCCGAATCGCGGGGGGGAAACACCATATATTTT. This encodes CASSAESRGGNTIYF.